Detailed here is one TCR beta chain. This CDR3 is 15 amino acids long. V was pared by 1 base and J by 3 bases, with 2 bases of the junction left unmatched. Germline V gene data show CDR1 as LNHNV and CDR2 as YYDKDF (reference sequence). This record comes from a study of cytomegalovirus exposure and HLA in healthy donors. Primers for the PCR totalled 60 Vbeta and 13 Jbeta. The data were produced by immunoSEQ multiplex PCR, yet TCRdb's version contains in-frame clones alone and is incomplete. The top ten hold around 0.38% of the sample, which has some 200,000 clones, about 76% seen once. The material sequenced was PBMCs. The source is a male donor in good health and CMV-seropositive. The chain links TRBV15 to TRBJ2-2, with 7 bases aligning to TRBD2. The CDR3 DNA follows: TGTGCCACCAGCAGAGGCGGGGGTGACACCGGGGAGCTGTTTTTT. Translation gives CATSRGGGDTGELFF.